Listed here are 15 T cell receptor beta chains from one sample, sequenced in a study of T cell clonality in common variable immunodeficiency. Study results and limitations: Reportedly, TCR beta sequences from common variable immunodeficiency showed fewer deletions and N-nucleotide insertions.

Antigens of these TCRs are unknown. Only in-frame clones appear in the TCRdb table, and some are missing; sequencing was by immunoSEQ multiplex PCR. The sample is made up of 15,000 to 25,000 clones, none counted only once. The sequenced sample was peripheral blood mononuclear cells. These receptors all stem from a human donor with common variable immunodeficiency.

This clone has a count of ten or more. The read stops 3 residues short of the end of the CDR3; the missing end is completed from the germline J gene. The chain carries TRBV7-3 and TRBJ2-1; the match to TRBD2 covers 8 bases. Per germline, CDR1 SGHTA and CDR2 FQGTGA. The CDR3 length is 16 residues. V dropped 3 bases and J dropped 0; count of bases not matched to a gene: 4. The DNA read from the CDR3 is TGTGCCAGCAGCTTCTCAGCGGGAGACTCCTACAATGAG. Translated, it gives CASSFSAGDSYNE. The whole CDR3 is CASSFSAGDSYNEQFF.

This clone was recorded a few times. CDR3 region: CASSLGGGGANVLTF. CDR3 DNA, as far as it was read: TGCGCCAGCAGCTTGGGCGGGGGTGGGGCCAACGTC. The chain has TRBV5-1 and TRBJ2-6; 7 bases line up with TRBD2. The read stops 3 residues short of the end of the CDR3; the missing end is completed from the germline J gene. In germline, CDR1 is SGHRS, CDR2 YFSETQ. Trimming removed 0 bases from V and 3 bases from J; junction bases left unmatched: 0. The CDR3 sequence is 15 residues long.

This clone was counted a few times. The read is 3 residues too short to cover the CDR3 end, so that end is filled in from the germline J gene. This sequence joins TRBV7-3 and TRBJ2-3; 12 bases match TRBD2. Trimming at V came to 4 bases and at J to 2 bases, leaving 4 bases not matched to a gene. The CDR3 sequence is 16 residues long. Germline CDR1 is SGHTA and CDR2 is FQGTGA. The CDR3 sequence is CASSSRTSGVTDTQYF. The covered CDR3 bases are TGTGCCAGCAGCTCCAGGACTAGCGGGGTCACAGATACG.

This clone was recorded a few times. The read finishes 3 residues shy of the CDR3 end, and the germline J gene is used to complete it. J is TRBJ1-2 and V is TRBV5-1; perhaps TRBD1 as D (6 bases). V was cut by 1 base and J by 0 bases, with 13 bases left in between. This CDR3 is 16 amino acids long. Germline CDR1 is SGHRS and CDR2 is YFSETQ. This CDR3 reads CASSLTRDTANYGYTF. The DNA read from the CDR3 is TGCGCCAGCAGCTTGACCAGGGACACAGCTAACTATGGC.

In this sample, this clone turned up many times. The CDR3 bases that were read are TGTGCCAGCACCACACCCGGGAGGGGAGGACAAGAGACC. As protein: CASTTPGRGGQET. In full, the CDR3 is CASTTPGRGGQETQYF. V is TRBV12-3 or TRBV12-4 and J is TRBJ2-5; 8 nucleotides line up with TRBD2. The read stops 3 residues short of the end of the CDR3; the missing end is completed from the germline J gene. V trimming: 7 bases; J trimming: 2 bases; junction bases outside the gene matches: 12. The CDR3 length is 16 residues.

This clone was detected many times. The sequence runs out 3 residues before the end of the CDR3; the remainder is reconstructed from the germline J gene. The chain combines TRBV13 with TRBJ2-7, with 13 nucleotides matching TRBD2. Trimming removed 5 bases from V and 6 bases from J; junction bases left unmatched: 10. Germline CDR1 reads PRHDT; CDR2 reads FYEKMQ (reference sequence). This CDR3 is built from 16 residues. The CDR3 reads CASSLRGLAGEGEQYF. CDR3 bases read: TGTGCCAGCAGCCTCCGCGGACTAGCGGGAGAGGGCGAG.

This clone occurred many times. The DNA ends 3 residues before the CDR3 does, and the rest of the CDR3 is filled in from the germline J gene. V gene TRBV7-8 combines with J gene TRBJ2-1, with a weak D call TRBD2 (6 bases). This CDR3 has 16 amino acids. Germline assignment: CDR1 SGHVS and CDR2 FQNEAQ. Deletions cut 5 bases from V and 2 bases from J, with 16 bases between. The CDR3 loop reads CASSRAGGSTYNEQFF. Partial CDR3 DNA: TGTGCCAGCAGCCGAGCTGGGGGGTCCACCTACAATGAG. The full variable domain, its missing parts supplied by reference TRBV7-8 and TRBJ2-1, is GAGVSQSPRYKVAKRGQDVALRCDPISGHVSLFWYQQALGQGPEFLTYFQNEAQLDKSGLPSDRFFAERPEGSVSTLKIQRTQQEDSAVYLCASSRAGGSTYNEQFFGPGTRLTVL.

In this sample, this clone turned up a few times. Read coverage stops 3 residues before the CDR3 terminus; the germline J gene supplies the remainder. The chain joins TRBV11-2 to TRBJ2-7, with 7 bases that match TRBD2. V dropped 0 bases and J dropped 1; count of bases not matched to a gene: 3. The CDR3 has 15 amino acids. The germline gives CDR1 SGHAT, CDR2 FQNNGV. The CDR3 DNA, read in part, is TGTGCCAGCAGCTTAGAAGGCGGGAGTTCCTACGAG. Its translation is CASSLEGGSSYE. The whole CDR3 sequence is CASSLEGGSSYEQYF.

This clone appeared many times. The read finishes 3 residues shy of the CDR3 end, and the germline J gene is used to complete it. V is TRBV11-3 and J is TRBJ2-3; 9 nucleotides agree with TRBD1. Germline trimming cut 4 bases from V and 6 bases from J; bases unmatched to any gene: 5. CDR1 SGHNT and CDR2 YENEEA come from the germline V gene. This CDR3 comprises 14 residues. CDR3 sequence: CASSWGQGGDTQYF. CDR3 DNA (partial): TGTGCCAGCAGCTGGGGACAGGGTGGGGATACG. The full variable domain, completed using reference TRBV11-3 and TRBJ2-3, is EAGVVQSPRYKIIEKKQPVAFWCNPISGHNTLYWYLQNLGQGPELLIRYENEEAVDDSQLPKDRFSAERLKGVDSTLKIQPAELGDSAVYLCASSWGQGGDTQYFGPGTRLTVL.

Incomplete CDR3 DNA: TGTGCCAGCAGCATTAGCGCTAGCGGGGAAGAGACC. Protein product: CASSISASGEET. In full, the CDR3 reads CASSISASGEETQYF. The gene calls are TRBV4-2 and TRBJ2-5; the match to TRBD2 covers 9 bases. The read falls 3 residues short of the CDR3 end, and the missing part is taken from the germline J gene. V lost 5 bases, J lost 3 bases, and 7 bases stayed unmatched. Germline-derived CDR1 and CDR2 are LGHNA and YNFKEQ. This CDR3 has 15 amino acids.

This clone was observed many times. The read comes to an end 3 residues before the CDR3 does, leaving the germline J gene to fill in the end. Other DNA sequences within the sample encode an identical CDR3. This chain uses TRBV19 with TRBJ1-2; 7 bases align to TRBD1. The length of the CDR3 is 17 residues. The V gene end was trimmed by 7 bases and the J gene end by 4 bases; junction bases not matched to a gene: 18. Looked up from germline, CDR1 is LNHDA and CDR2 is SQIVND (reference sequence). The covered CDR3 bases are TGTGCCAGTACCGTAGGCCTGGGACAGACTCCCGTCTATGGC. Amino acids: CASTVGLGQTPVYG. The CDR3, in full, reads CASTVGLGQTPVYGYTF.

At least ten counts were recorded for this clone. The missing CDR3 end, 3 residues past where the read stops, is filled in from the germline J gene. J is TRBJ2-5 and V is TRBV30; TRBD2 agrees at 8 bases. Germline loops: CDR1 GTSNPN, CDR2 SVGIG (reference sequence). This CDR3 is 14 amino acids long. V was clipped by 2 bases and J by 6 bases; unmatched bases: 8. The part of the CDR3 DNA that was read is TGTGCCTGGAGTCCCGGACTAGCACAAAAGACC. Protein: CAWSPGLAQKT. The full CDR3 protein is CAWSPGLAQKTQYF. Together with reference TRBV30 and TRBJ2-5, the CDR3 gives the full variable domain: SQTIHQWPATLVQPVGSPLSLECTVEGTSNPNLYWYRQAAGRGLQLLFYSVGIGQISSEVPQNLSASRPQDRQFILSSKKLLLSDSGFYLCAWSPGLAQKTQYFGPGTRLLVL.

This clone was observed at least ten times. The read terminates 3 residues before the CDR3 end, so the remaining end is supplied by the germline J gene. This chain joins TRBV18 and TRBJ2-1, with D uncertain. Germline V CDR1 and CDR2: KGHSH, LQKENI. V was pared by 4 bases and J by 8 bases, with 12 bases between. This CDR3 comprises 13 residues. CDR3 amino acids: CASSLSLAHEQFF. The sequenced part of the CDR3 DNA is TGTGCCAGCTCACTTTCATTGGCCCATGAG. The entire variable domain, with the rest obtained from reference TRBV18 and TRBJ2-1, is as follows: NAGVMQNPRHLVRRRGQEARLRCSPMKGHSHVYWYRQLPEEGLKFMVYLQKENIIDESGMPKERFSAEFPKEGPSILRIQQVVRGDSAAYFCASSLSLAHEQFFGPGTRLTVL.

This clone has ten or more counts. The read terminates 3 residues before the CDR3 end, so the remaining end is supplied by the germline J gene. The chain combines TRBV29-1 with TRBJ2-7, with 10 nucleotides matching TRBD1. V lost 5 bases to trimming and J lost 6 bases; unmatched junction nucleotides: 10. The CDR3 contains 14 residues. Germline V gene data show CDR1 as SQVTM and CDR2 as ANQGSEA. The sequenced part of the CDR3 DNA is TGCAGCGTTTTCGGAGGGGACAGGGGTGGCGAG. Encoded protein: CSVFGGDRGGE. In full, the CDR3 reads CSVFGGDRGGEQYF.

Ten or more counts support this clone. The read ends 3 residues early relative to the CDR3; the germline J gene fills the gap. The chain joins TRBV2 to TRBJ2-2; 11 positions agree with TRBD2. Germline V lookup: CDR1 SNHLY, CDR2 FYNNEI. The CDR3 is made up of 15 amino acids. Trimming at V came to 3 bases and at J to 4 bases, leaving 1 base not matched to a gene. The CDR3 loop reads CASSETSGTTGELFF. The covered CDR3 bases are TGTGCCAGCAGTGAGACTAGCGGGACCACCGGGGAG.